The text below deals with one T cell receptor beta chain. What it binds is not known. Profiled with immunoSEQ multiplex PCR; TCRdb holds only in-frame clones, not every one. The table records about 70,000 clones, about 94% of them present only once. J lost 2 bases, V lost 6 bases, and 10 bases had no gene match. The length of the CDR3 is 16 residues. The germline CDR1 and CDR2 sequences are ENHRY and SYGVKD. The sample belongs to a study of cytomegalovirus exposure and HLA in healthy donors. Across the study: In a later analysis, it was reported that the approximately 110 validation repertoires had been produced on the same platform as the 670 or so repertoires belonging to the first cohort.

Study findings and constraints: Most observed TCR sequences were rare, whereas some public TCRs were detected in many donors. Reports credit the classifier with highly specific, highly sensitive diagnosis of cytomegalovirus status.

The source material was PBMCs. The rearrangement links TRBV10-3 to TRBJ2-3; TRBD2 aligns across 8 bases. This clonotype was sampled from a man between 18 and 29 years old in good health and CMV-seropositive. CDR3 nucleotides: TGTGCCATCAGGATAGCCGGGACTAGGGTCACAGATACGCAGTATTTT. Its translation is CAIRIAGTRVTDTQYF.